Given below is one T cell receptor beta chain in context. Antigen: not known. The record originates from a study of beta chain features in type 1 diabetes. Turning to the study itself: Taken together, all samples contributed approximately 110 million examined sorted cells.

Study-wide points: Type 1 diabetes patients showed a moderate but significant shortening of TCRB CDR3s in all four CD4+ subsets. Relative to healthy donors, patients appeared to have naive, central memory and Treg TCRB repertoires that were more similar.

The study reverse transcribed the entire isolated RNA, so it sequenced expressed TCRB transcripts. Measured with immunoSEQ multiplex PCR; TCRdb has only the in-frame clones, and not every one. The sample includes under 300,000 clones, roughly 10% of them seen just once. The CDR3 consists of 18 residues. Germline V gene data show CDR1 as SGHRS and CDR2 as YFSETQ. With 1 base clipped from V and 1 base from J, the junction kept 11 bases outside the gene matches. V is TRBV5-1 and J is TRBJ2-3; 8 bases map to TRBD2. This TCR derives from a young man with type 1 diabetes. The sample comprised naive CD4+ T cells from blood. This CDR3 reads CASSLTSGGAPGTDTQYF. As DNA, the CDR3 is TGCGCCAGCAGCTTGACCTCGGGAGGGGCGCCGGGCACAGATACGCAGTATTTT.